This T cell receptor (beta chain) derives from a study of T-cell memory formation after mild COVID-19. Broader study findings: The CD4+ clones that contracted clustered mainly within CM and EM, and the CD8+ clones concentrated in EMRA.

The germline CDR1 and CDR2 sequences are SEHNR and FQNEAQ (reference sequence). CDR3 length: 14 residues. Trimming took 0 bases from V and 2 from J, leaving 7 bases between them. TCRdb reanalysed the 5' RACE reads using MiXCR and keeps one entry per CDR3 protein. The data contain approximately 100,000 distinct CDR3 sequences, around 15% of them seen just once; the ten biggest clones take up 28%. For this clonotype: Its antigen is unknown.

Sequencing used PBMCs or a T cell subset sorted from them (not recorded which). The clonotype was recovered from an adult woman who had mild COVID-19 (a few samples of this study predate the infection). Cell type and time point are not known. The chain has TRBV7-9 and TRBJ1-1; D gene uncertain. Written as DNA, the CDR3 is TGTGCCAGCAGCTTAGCGGGGATTAACACTGAAGCTTTCTTT. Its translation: CASSLAGINTEAFF.